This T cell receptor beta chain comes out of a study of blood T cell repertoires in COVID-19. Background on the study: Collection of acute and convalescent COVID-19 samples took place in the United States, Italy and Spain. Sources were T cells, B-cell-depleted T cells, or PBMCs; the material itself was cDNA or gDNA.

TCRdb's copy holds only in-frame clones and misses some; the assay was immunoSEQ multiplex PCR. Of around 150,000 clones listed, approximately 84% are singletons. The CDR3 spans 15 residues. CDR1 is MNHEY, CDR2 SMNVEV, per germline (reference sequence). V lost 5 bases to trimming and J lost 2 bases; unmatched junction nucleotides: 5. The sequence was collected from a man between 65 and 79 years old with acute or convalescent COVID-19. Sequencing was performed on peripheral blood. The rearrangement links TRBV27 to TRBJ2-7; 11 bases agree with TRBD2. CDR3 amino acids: CASSPTSGGTYEQYF. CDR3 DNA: TGTGCCAGCAGTCCAACTAGCGGGGGTACCTACGAGCAGTACTTC.